This TCR beta chain originates from a study of T cell repertoires in cytomegalovirus infection. In the study overall: Use of recently identified HLA-C-restricted and well-studied HLA-B-restricted CMV epitopes was part of the study.

As regards this clonotype: The antigen remains undetermined.

The CDR3 consists of 13 residues. CDR1 DFQATT and CDR2 SNEGSKA come from the germline V gene (reference sequence). V was shortened by 1 base and J by 4 bases, with 10 bases between the two germline ends. TCRdb called the reads again in MiXCR, with one record for every CDR3 protein. The sample includes some 590,000 distinct CDR3 sequences, almost 40% of them seen just once. The material was cultured PBMCs, obtained from culture after CMV antigen stimulation. V gene TRBV20-1 combines with J gene TRBJ2-5; D remains unclear. This clonotype was obtained from a human donor in good health (CMV status not recorded). Some clones in this sample may be carry-over from other donors' samples. In nucleotides, the CDR3 is TGCAGTGCTAGAGCCCAAGGTGGAGAGACCCAGTACTTC. Protein sequence: CSARAQGGETQYF.